This T cell receptor (beta chain) is drawn from a study of T cell repertoires in ileal Crohn's disease. Study details: About half received postoperative treatment, about a dozen with thiopurines and under 20 anti-TNF. The M0 sample came from the inflamed ileal portion of the resected specimen.

Generated by immunoSEQ multiplex PCR, the TCRdb table keeps only in-frame clones and is missing some. The sample records about 5,400 clones, roughly 82% being singletons. The CDR3 runs to 14 residues. Germline values: CDR1 KGHSH, CDR2 LQKENI. Between the trimmed V and J ends, which lost 3 bases and 4 bases, there was a span of 10 bases. Stated time point: inflamed ileum from the surgical specimen. The chain combines TRBV18 with TRBJ2-1, with D possibly TRBD2 on 5 matching bases. The clonotype was recovered from an adult with Crohn's disease. What was sequenced was ileal tissue. CDR3 DNA: TGTGCCAGCTCACCCCCCGCGGGTTACAATGAGCAGTTCTTC. Its translation is CASSPPAGYNEQFF. Full variable domain (missing parts from reference TRBV18 and TRBJ2-1): NAGVMQNPRHLVRRRGQEARLRCSPMKGHSHVYWYRQLPEEGLKFMVYLQKENIIDESGMPKERFSAEFPKEGPSILRIQQVVRGDSAAYFCASSPPAGYNEQFFGPGTRLTVL.